Shown below are 3 T cell receptor beta chains from a single sample sequenced in a study of cytomegalovirus exposure and HLA in healthy donors. In the PCR, 60 Vbeta and 13 Jbeta primers were used. The protocol was immunoSEQ multiplex PCR, while the TCRdb copy is restricted to in-frame clones and leaves out a portion. The data hold just over 150,000 clones, with around 80% observed a single time. The specimen sequenced was PBMCs. These receptors came from a male donor in good health and CMV-seropositive.

The genes are TRBV5-6 and TRBJ1-6, with 8 bases matching TRBD1. Looked up from germline, CDR1 is SGHDT and CDR2 is YYEEEE. The CDR3 runs 14 residues. V trimming: 0 bases; J trimming: 9 bases; junction bases outside the gene matches: 2. CDR3 sequence reads: CASSLAGGLSPLHF. In DNA form, the CDR3 reads TGTGCCAGCAGCTTGGCAGGGGGCCTTTCACCCCTCCACTTT.

The gene calls are TRBV21-1 and TRBJ2-7; no DNA check was done on the table's D call, TRBD2. TRBV21-1 represents a pseudogene. The CDR3 runs 23 residues. CDR3: CASWTPRSQRFELKREVSYEQYF. The DNA for the CDR3 is TGTGCCAGCTGGACACCCCGCTCTCAGCGATTCGAGTTGAAGCGGGAGGTCTCCTACGAGCAGTACTTC.

This clone was seen a few times. The chain uses TRBV6-4 and TRBJ1-1, with no clear D. V was clipped by 6 bases and J by 3 bases, with 11 bases between them. CDR3 length: 13 amino acids. Per germline, CDR1 MRHNA and CDR2 SNTAGT. The CDR3 loop is CASRAGFDTEAFF. CDR3 DNA: TGTGCCAGCAGGGCGGGGTTCGACACTGAAGCTTTCTTT.